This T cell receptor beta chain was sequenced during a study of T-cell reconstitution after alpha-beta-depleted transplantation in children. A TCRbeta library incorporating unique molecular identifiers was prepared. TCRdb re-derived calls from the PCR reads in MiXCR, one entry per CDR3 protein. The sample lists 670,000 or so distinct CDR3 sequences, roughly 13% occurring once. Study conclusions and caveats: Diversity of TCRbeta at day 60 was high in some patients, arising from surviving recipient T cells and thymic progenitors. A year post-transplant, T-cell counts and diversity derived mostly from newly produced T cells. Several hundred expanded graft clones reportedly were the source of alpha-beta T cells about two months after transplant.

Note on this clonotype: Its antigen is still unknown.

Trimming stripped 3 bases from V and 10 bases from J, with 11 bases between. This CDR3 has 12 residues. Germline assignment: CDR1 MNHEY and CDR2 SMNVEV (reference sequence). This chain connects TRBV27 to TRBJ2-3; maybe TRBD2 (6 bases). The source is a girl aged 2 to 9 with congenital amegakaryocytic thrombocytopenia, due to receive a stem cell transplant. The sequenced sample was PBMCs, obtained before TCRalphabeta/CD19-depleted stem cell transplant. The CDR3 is CASSLGGSAQYF. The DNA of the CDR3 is TGTGCCAGCAGTTTGGGAGGTTCGGCGCAGTATTTT.